These T cell receptor beta chains were read from a single sample in a study of blood T cell repertoires in COVID-19. Method: immunoSEQ multiplex PCR; TCRdb's copy keeps in-frame clones and lacks some. The repertoire holds 250,000 to 300,000 clones, with about nine tenths as singletons. The sample consisted of peripheral blood. These receptor sequences come from a woman aged 25 to 39 who had recovered from COVID-19. Each CDR3 is given with its conserved first and last residue. A D gene is named only where the DNA matches it firmly. Expanded clones are given a class, and other clones once, few, many or no size at all.

>TRBV6-4|NA|TRBD1|TRBJ2-7
CASSNPGQGSYEQYF
TGTGCCAGCAGTAACCCGGGACAGGGGTCCTACGAGCAGTACTTC
>TRBV24-1|few|NA|TRBJ1-2
CAPKKNRRGYVYGYTF
TGTGCCCCAAAAAAGAATCGTCGGGGGTACGTCTATGGCTACACCTTC
>TRBV4-1|NA|NA|TRBJ1-6
CASSQAAAGVGSPLHF
TGCGCCAGCAGCCAAGCGGCGGCAGGGGTGGGGTCACCCCTCCACTTT
>TRBV3-1/TRBV3-2|NA|TRBD2|TRBJ2-7
CASSQCGTSGGLDCEQYF
TGTGCCAGCAGCCAATGCGGGACTAGCGGGGGGCTCGATTGTGAGCAGTACTTC
>TRBV5-6|NA|NA|TRBJ1-6
CASSLSGLDNSPLHF
TGTGCCAGCAGCTTGTCAGGGCTAGATAATTCACCCCTCCACTTT
>TRBV12-5|NA|NA|TRBJ2-5
CASALLATEETQYF
TGTGCTAGTGCCCTTCTAGCGACGGAGGAGACCCAGTACTTC
>TRBV4-3|NA|NA|TRBJ1-1
CASSQDLGHPLAFF
TGCGCCAGCAGCCAAGATCTGGGACACCCCTTAGCGTTCTTT
>TRBV7-3|NA|TRBD2|TRBJ2-3
CASSTGTTSDTQYF
TGTGCCAGCAGCACCGGGACTACCTCAGATACGCAGTATTTT
>TRBV10-3|once|TRBD1|TRBJ2-2
CAIRGDRVPNTGELFF
TGTGCCATCAGGGGGGACAGGGTACCGAACACCGGGGAGCTGTTTTTT
>TRBV7-8|NA|NA|TRBJ2-2
CASSSLPGTMNTGELFF
TGTGCCAGCAGCTCCCTCCCCGGGACAATGAACACCGGGGAGCTGTTTTTT
>TRBV29-1|NA|TRBD1|TRBJ2-1
CSVERDRGNEQFF
TGCAGCGTTGAAAGGGACAGGGGGAATGAGCAGTTCTTC
>TRBV11-2|NA|NA|TRBJ2-6
CASSVDSYSGANVLTF
TGTGCCAGCAGCGTGGACAGCTACTCTGGGGCCAACGTCCTGACTTTC
>TRBV9|NA|NA|TRBJ2-7
CASARGSTYEQYF
TGTGCCAGTGCTCGGGGGTCAACCTACGAGCAGTACTTC
>TRBV18|NA|TRBD2|TRBJ2-1
CASSSLAGVYNEQFF
TGTGCCAGCTCATCCCTAGCGGGGGTCTACAATGAGCAGTTCTTC
>TRBV29-1|NA|TRBD2|TRBJ2-5
CSLSSGGAVETQYF
TGCAGCCTAAGTAGCGGGGGGGCCGTAGAGACCCAGTACTTC
>TRBV10-3|once|NA|TRBJ2-3
CAISESTSPDTQYF
TGTGCCATCAGTGAGTCAACTAGCCCAGATACGCAGTATTTT
>TRBV27|NA|NA|TRBJ1-4
CASSLEGTEKLFF
TGTGCCAGCAGTTTGGAGGGGACGGAAAAACTGTTTTTT
>TRBV4-2|NA|NA|TRBJ1-6
CASSQSARGALNSPLHF
TGTGCCAGCAGCCAAAGCGCCCGGGGGGCCCTTAATTCACCCCTCCACTTT
>TRBV3-1/TRBV3-2|NA|TRBD1|TRBJ2-1
CASSQEAGTARNEQFF
TGTGCCAGCAGCCAGGAAGCCGGGACAGCGCGGAATGAGCAGTTCTTC
>TRBV19|NA|TRBD1|TRBJ1-5
CATGTGFNQPQHF
TGTGCCACCGGGACAGGGTTCAATCAGCCCCAGCATTTT
>TRBV5-1|NA|NA|TRBJ1-4
CASSPTVTNEKLFF
TGCGCCAGCAGCCCGACAGTAACTAATGAAAAACTGTTTTTT
>TRBV11-3|NA|NA|TRBJ2-7
CASSFKTYEQYF
TGTGCCAGCAGCTTCAAAACCTACGAGCAGTACTTC
>TRBV28|NA|TRBD1|TRBJ1-1
CASSPTGGSEAFF
TGTGCCAGCAGTCCCACAGGGGGCTCTGAAGCTTTCTTT
>TRBV3-1/TRBV3-2|NA|TRBD1|TRBJ2-5
CASSPTGVGETQYF
TGTGCCAGCAGCCCTACAGGGGTTGGAGAGACCCAGTACTTC
>TRBV4-2|once|NA|TRBJ1-5
CASSQDSGPNQPQHF
TGTGCCAGCAGCCAAGATTCGGGTCCCAATCAGCCCCAGCATTTT
>TRBV27|few|NA|TRBJ2-2
CASSFQGITGELFF
TGTGCCAGCAGTTTTCAGGGAATCACCGGGGAGCTGTTTTTT
>TRBV19|NA|TRBD1|TRBJ2-1
CASSIEQGVGWNEQFF
TGTGCCAGTAGTATAGAACAGGGGGTCGGTTGGAATGAGCAGTTCTTC
>TRBV5-5|NA|TRBD2|TRBJ2-7
CASSGGRVYEQYF
TGTGCCAGCAGCGGGGGGAGGGTCTACGAGCAGTACTTC